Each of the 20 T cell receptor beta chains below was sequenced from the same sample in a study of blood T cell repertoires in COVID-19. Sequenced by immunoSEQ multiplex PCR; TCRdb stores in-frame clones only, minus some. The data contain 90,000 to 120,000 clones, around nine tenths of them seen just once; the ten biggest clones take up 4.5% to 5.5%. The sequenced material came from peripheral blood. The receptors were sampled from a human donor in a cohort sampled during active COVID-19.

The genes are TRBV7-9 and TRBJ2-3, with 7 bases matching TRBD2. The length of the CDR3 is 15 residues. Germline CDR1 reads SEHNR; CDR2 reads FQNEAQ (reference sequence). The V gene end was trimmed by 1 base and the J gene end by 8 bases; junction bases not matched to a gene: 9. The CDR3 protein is CASSLVGGTQPTQYF. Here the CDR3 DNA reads TGTGCCAGCAGCTTAGTGGGGGGGACGCAGCCTACGCAGTATTTT.

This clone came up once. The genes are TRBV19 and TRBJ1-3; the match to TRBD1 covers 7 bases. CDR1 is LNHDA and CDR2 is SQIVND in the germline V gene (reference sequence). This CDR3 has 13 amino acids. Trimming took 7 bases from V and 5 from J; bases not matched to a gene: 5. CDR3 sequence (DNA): TGTGCCAGTACCCGGGACAGAAGAAACACCATATATTTT. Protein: CASTRDRRNTIYF.

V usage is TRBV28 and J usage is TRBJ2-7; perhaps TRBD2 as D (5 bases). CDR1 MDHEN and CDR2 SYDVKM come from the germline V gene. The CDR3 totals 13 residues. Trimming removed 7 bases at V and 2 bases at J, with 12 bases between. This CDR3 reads CASTRPGAYEQYF. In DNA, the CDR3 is TGTGCCAGCACACGACCCGGGGCCTACGAGCAGTACTTC.

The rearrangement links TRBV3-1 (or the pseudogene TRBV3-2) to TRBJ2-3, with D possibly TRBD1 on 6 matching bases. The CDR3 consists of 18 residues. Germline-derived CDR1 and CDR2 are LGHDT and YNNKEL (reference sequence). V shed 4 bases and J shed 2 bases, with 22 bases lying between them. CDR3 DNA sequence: TGTGCCAGCAGCCTTTACAGTCCGGGACAAGGAACCACAGATACGCAGTATTTT. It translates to CASSLYSPGQGTTDTQYF.

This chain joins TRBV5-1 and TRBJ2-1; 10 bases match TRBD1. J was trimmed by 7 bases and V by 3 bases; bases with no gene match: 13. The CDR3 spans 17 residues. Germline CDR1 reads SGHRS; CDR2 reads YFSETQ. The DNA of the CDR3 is TGCGCCAGCAGCTCGTGGGGTTCGGGACAGGGGATAAATGAGCAGTTCTTC. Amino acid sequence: CASSSWGSGQGINEQFF. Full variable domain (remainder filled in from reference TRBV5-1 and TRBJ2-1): KAGVTQTPRYLIKTRGQQVTLSCSPISGHRSVSWYQQTPGQGLQFLFEYFSETQRNKGNFPGRFSGRQFSNSRSEMNVSTLELGDSALYLCASSSWGSGQGINEQFFGPGTRLTVL.

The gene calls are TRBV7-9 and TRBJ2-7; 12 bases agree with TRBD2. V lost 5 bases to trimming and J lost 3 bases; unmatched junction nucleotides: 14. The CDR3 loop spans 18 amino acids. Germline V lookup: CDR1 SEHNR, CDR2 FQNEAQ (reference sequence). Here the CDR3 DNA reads TGTGCCAGCAGCCGGACTCCTTTTCCGACTAGCGGGGGCTACGAGCAGTACTTC. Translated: CASSRTPFPTSGGYEQYF.

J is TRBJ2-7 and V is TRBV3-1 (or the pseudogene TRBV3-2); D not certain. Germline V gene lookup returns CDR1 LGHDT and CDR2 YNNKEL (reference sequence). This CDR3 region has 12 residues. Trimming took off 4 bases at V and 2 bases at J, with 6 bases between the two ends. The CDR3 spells CASSLQTYEQYF. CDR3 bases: TGTGCCAGCAGCCTACAGACCTACGAGCAGTACTTC.

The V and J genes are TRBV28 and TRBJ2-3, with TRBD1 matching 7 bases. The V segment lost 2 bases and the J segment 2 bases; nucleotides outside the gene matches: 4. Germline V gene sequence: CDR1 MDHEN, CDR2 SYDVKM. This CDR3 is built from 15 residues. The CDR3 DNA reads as TGTGCCAGCAGTTTAAACAGGGGATCCACAGATACGCAGTATTTT. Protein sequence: CASSLNRGSTDTQYF. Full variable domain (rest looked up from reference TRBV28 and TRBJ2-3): DVKVTQSSRYLVKRTGEKVFLECVQDMDHENMFWYRQDPGLGLRLIYFSYDVKMKEKGDIPEGYSVSREKKERFSLILESASTNQTSMYLCASSLNRGSTDTQYFGPGTRLTVL.

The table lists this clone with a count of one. Here the CDR3 reads CSARASRSYEQYF. CDR3 DNA sequence: TGCAGCGCTCGAGCTTCGCGCTCCTACGAGCAGTACTTC. The chain combines TRBV29-1 with TRBJ2-7; D not resolved. The CDR3 is made up of 13 amino acids. Germline CDR1 is SQVTM and CDR2 is ANQGSEA. Trimming removed 7 bases from V and 0 bases from J, with 13 bases in between.

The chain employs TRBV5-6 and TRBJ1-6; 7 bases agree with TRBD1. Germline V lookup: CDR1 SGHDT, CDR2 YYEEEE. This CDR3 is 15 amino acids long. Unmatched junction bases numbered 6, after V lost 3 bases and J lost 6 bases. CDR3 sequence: CASSWGDRVNSPLHF. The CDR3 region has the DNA TGTGCCAGCAGCTGGGGCGACAGGGTTAATTCACCCCTCCACTTT.

CDR3 nucleotides: TGTGCCAGCAGCCTAGGAATCCAGGGTACCGGCGAGCAGTACTTC. Its translation: CASSLGIQGTGEQYF. The V and J genes are TRBV11-3 and TRBJ2-7; the D gene is possibly TRBD1 (5 bases). Per the germline V gene, CDR1 is SGHNT and CDR2 is YENEEA. Trimming removed 5 bases at V and 6 bases at J, with 20 bases between. The CDR3 loop spans 15 amino acids.

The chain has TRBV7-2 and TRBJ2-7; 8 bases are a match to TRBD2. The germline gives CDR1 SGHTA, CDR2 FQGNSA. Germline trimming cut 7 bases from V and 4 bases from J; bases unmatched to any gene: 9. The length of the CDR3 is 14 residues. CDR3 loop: CASIQGTGGYEQYF. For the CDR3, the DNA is TGTGCCAGCATCCAAGGGACGGGGGGGTACGAGCAGTACTTC.

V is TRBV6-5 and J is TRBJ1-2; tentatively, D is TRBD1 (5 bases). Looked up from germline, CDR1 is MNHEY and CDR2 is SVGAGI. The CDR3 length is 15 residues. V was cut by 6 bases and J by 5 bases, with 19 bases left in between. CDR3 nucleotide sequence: TGTGCCAGCAGCCAAAGGGGAAGCTTCGGGTATGGCTACACCTTC. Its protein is CASSQRGSFGYGYTF.

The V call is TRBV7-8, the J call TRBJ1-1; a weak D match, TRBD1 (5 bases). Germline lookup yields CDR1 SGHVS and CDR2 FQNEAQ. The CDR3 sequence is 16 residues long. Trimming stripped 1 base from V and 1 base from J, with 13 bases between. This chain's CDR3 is CASSLGGWTQNTEAFF. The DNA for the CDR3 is TGTGCCAGCAGCTTAGGTGGCTGGACACAGAACACTGAAGCTTTCTTT.

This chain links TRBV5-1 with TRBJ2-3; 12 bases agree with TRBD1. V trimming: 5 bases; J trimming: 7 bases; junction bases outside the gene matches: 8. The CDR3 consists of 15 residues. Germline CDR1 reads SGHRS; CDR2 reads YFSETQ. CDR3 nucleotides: TGCGCCAGCAGTCAGGCGGGACAGGGGGCGAATACGCAGTATTTT. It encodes CASSQAGQGANTQYF.

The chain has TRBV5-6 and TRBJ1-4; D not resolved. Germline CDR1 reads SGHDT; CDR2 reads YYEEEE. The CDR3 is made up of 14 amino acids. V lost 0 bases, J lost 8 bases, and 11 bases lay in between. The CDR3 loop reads CASSLVSWREKLFF. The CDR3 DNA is TGTGCCAGCAGCTTGGTTAGTTGGAGAGAAAAACTGTTTTTT.

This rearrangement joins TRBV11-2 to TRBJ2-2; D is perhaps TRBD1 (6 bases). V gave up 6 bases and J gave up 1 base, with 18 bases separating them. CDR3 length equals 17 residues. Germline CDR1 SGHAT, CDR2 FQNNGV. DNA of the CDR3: TGTGCCAGCAGGCAACCTGGTCGCAGGGGGAACACCGGGGAGCTGTTTTTT. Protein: CASRQPGRRGNTGELFF.

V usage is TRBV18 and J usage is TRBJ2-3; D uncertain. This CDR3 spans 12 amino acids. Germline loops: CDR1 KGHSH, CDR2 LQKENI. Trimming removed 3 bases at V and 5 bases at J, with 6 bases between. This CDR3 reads CASSPRGDTQYF. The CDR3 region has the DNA TGTGCCAGCTCACCGCGCGGAGATACGCAGTATTTT.

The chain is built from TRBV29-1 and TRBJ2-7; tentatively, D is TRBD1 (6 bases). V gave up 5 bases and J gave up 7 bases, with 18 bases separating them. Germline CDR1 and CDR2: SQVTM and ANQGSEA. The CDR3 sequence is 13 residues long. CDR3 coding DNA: TGCAGCGTTAAACAGGGTCTCGATGGTGAGCAGTACTTC. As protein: CSVKQGLDGEQYF.

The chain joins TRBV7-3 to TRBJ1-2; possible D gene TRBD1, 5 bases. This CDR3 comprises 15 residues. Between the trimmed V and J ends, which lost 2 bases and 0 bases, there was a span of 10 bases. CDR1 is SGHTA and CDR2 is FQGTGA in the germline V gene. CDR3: CASSLQGTSNYGYTF. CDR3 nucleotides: TGTGCCAGCAGCTTACAAGGGACTTCTAACTATGGCTACACCTTC.